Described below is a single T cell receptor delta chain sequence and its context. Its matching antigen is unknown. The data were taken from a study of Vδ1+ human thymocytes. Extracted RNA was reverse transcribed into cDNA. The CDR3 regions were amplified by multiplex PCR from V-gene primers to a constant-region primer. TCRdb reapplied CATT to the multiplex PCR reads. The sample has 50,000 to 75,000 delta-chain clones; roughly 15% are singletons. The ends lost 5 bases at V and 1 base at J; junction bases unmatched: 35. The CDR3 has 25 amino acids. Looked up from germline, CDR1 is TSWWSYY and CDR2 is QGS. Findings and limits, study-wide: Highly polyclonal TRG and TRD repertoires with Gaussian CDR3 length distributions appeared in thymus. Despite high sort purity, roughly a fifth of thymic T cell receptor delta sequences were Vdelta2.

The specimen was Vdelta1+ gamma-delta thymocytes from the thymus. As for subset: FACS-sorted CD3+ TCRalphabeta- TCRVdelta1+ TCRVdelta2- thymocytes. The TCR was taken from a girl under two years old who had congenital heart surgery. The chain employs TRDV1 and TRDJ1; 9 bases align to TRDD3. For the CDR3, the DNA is TGTGCTCTTGGGCTTAAGCCTCTTCCGTTCCCCGTACTGGGGGACATCCCTCATCCCACCGATAAACTCATCTTT. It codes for CALGLKPLPFPVLGDIPHPTDKLIF.